Listed below are T cell receptor beta chains from one sample, sequenced in a study of T-cell memory formation after mild COVID-19. TCRdb reprocessed the 5' RACE reads via MiXCR and lists one record per CDR3 protein. The table lists around 110,000 distinct CDR3 sequences, over 10% of them singletons. The sequencing sample was made of PBMCs or a T cell subset sorted from them (not recorded which). These receptors all stem from an adult woman who had mild COVID-19 (a few samples of this study predate the infection). Cell type and time point are not known. Both conserved end residues are part of each CDR3. Fields, in order: J gene, D gene, clone size, V gene, CDR3 protein, CDR3 DNA. The D gene is left open where the match is weak. Clone sizes are given selectively: once, few, many, or a class where the clone is expanded.

J gene: TRBJ2-1; D gene: TRBD2; clone size: NA; V gene: TRBV10-3; CDR3 protein: CAIAGTSGINEQFF; CDR3 DNA: TGTGCCATCGCCGGGACTAGCGGGATCAATGAGCAGTTCTTC
J gene: TRBJ2-5; D gene: NA; clone size: few; V gene: TRBV24-1; CDR3 protein: CATSDLGGTFGEETQYF; CDR3 DNA: TGTGCCACCAGTGACCTAGGGGGGACATTCGGAGAGGAGACCCAGTACTTC
J gene: TRBJ2-2; D gene: NA; clone size: few; V gene: TRBV3-1; CDR3 protein: CASRRTPRVTAPGELFF; CDR3 DNA: TGTGCCAGCAGAAGAACCCCCAGGGTAACCGCGCCCGGGGAGCTGTTTTTT
J gene: TRBJ2-1; D gene: NA; clone size: many; V gene: TRBV12-3/TRBV12-4; CDR3 protein: CASSSGGGGEQFF; CDR3 DNA: TGTGCCAGCAGTTCTGGGGGAGGGGGAGAGCAGTTCTTC
J gene: TRBJ2-3; D gene: NA; clone size: NA; V gene: TRBV4-2; CDR3 protein: CASSPSPVGTDTQYF; CDR3 DNA: TGTGCCAGCAGCCCTAGTCCGGTGGGCACAGATACGCAGTATTTT
J gene: TRBJ2-3; D gene: NA; clone size: NA; V gene: TRBV28; CDR3 protein: CASNSSPGRRVRTDTQYF; CDR3 DNA: TGTGCCAGCAATTCTAGTCCGGGCAGAAGAGTTCGCACAGATACGCAGTATTTT
J gene: TRBJ1-1; D gene: NA; clone size: many; V gene: TRBV4-2; CDR3 protein: CASSHEGTEAFF; CDR3 DNA: TGTGCCAGCAGCCATGAGGGCACTGAAGCTTTCTTT
J gene: TRBJ2-1; D gene: TRBD2; clone size: many; V gene: TRBV3-1; CDR3 protein: CASSQSLGRGGYDEQFF; CDR3 DNA: TGTGCCAGCAGCCAATCACTCGGGCGGGGGGGCTATGATGAGCAGTTCTTC
J gene: TRBJ2-1; D gene: TRBD2; clone size: many; V gene: TRBV29-1; CDR3 protein: CSVVGLAVGNEQFF; CDR3 DNA: TGCAGCGTTGTAGGGCTAGCGGTCGGCAATGAGCAGTTCTTC
J gene: TRBJ2-1; D gene: NA; clone size: many; V gene: TRBV15; CDR3 protein: CATSREGDSYNEQFF; CDR3 DNA: TGTGCCACCAGCAGGGAGGGGGACTCCTACAATGAGCAGTTCTTC
J gene: TRBJ1-1; D gene: NA; clone size: NA; V gene: TRBV11-3; CDR3 protein: CASSFGGLGLTEAFF; CDR3 DNA: TGTGCCAGCAGCTTCGGGGGGCTGGGACTAACTGAAGCTTTCTTT
J gene: TRBJ2-4; D gene: TRBD1; clone size: few; V gene: TRBV6-6; CDR3 protein: CASSNRGDIQYF; CDR3 DNA: TGTGCCAGCAGTAACAGGGGAGACATTCAGTACTTC
J gene: TRBJ1-1; D gene: NA; clone size: few; V gene: TRBV20-1; CDR3 protein: CSASGTANTEAFF; CDR3 DNA: TGCAGTGCTAGTGGGACCGCGAACACTGAAGCTTTCTTT
J gene: TRBJ2-1; D gene: TRBD2; clone size: many; V gene: TRBV3-1; CDR3 protein: CASSHLAGEVNEQFF; CDR3 DNA: TGTGCCAGCAGCCACTTAGCGGGGGAGGTCAATGAGCAGTTCTTC
J gene: TRBJ2-7; D gene: TRBD2; clone size: NA; V gene: TRBV3-1; CDR3 protein: CASSLGGRMYEQYF; CDR3 DNA: TGTGCCAGCAGCCTAGGCGGGAGGATGTACGAGCAGTACTTC
J gene: TRBJ1-2; D gene: NA; clone size: NA; V gene: TRBV29-1; CDR3 protein: CSVWQTDNYGYTF; CDR3 DNA: TGCAGCGTTTGGCAGACAGATAACTATGGCTACACCTTC
J gene: TRBJ1-2; D gene: TRBD1; clone size: few; V gene: TRBV2; CDR3 protein: CADFPLTGGNYGYTF; CDR3 DNA: TGTGCCGACTTCCCGCTCACAGGGGGCAACTATGGCTACACCTTC
J gene: TRBJ2-7; D gene: NA; clone size: few; V gene: TRBV7-2; CDR3 protein: CASSRPSYYEQYF; CDR3 DNA: TGTGCCAGCAGTAGACCTAGCTACTACGAGCAGTACTTC
J gene: TRBJ2-1; D gene: NA; clone size: few; V gene: TRBV7-3; CDR3 protein: CASSSQDRFYNEQFF; CDR3 DNA: TGTGCCAGCAGCTCCCAGGACAGATTTTACAATGAGCAGTTCTTC
J gene: TRBJ2-7; D gene: TRBD1; clone size: NA; V gene: TRBV27; CDR3 protein: CASSPRGGLEQYF; CDR3 DNA: TGTGCCAGCAGTCCGAGAGGGGGCCTCGAGCAGTACTTC
J gene: TRBJ2-1; D gene: NA; clone size: NA; V gene: TRBV4-1; CDR3 protein: CASSQPPRNEQFF; CDR3 DNA: TGCGCCAGCAGCCAACCTCCCCGCAATGAGCAGTTCTTC
J gene: TRBJ2-5; D gene: TRBD2; clone size: NA; V gene: TRBV7-9; CDR3 protein: CASSSDPGLAGETFQETQYF; CDR3 DNA: TGTGCCAGCAGCTCTGATCCGGGACTAGCGGGAGAGACTTTCCAAGAGACCCAGTACTTC
J gene: TRBJ2-1; D gene: TRBD2; clone size: NA; V gene: TRBV7-8; CDR3 protein: CASSLVSGSYNEQFF; CDR3 DNA: TGTGCCAGCAGCTTAGTGAGCGGGAGCTACAATGAGCAGTTCTTC
J gene: TRBJ1-5; D gene: NA; clone size: few; V gene: TRBV10-3; CDR3 protein: CAISDPYQPQHF; CDR3 DNA: TGTGCCATCAGTGACCCTTATCAGCCCCAGCATTTT
J gene: TRBJ1-1; D gene: NA; clone size: NA; V gene: TRBV12-3/TRBV12-4; CDR3 protein: CASRQTERAEAFF; CDR3 DNA: TGTGCCAGCAGACAAACCGAGCGGGCTGAAGCTTTCTTT